The subject of this entry is one T cell receptor (beta chain). These data are taken from a study of T cell changes during pregnancy in multiple sclerosis. Profiled with immunoSEQ multiplex PCR; TCRdb holds only in-frame clones, not every one. The sample lists more than 35,000 clones, about 91% seen once, with over 0.75% in the top ten. CDR1 and CDR2 (germline): SNHLY, FYNNEI. The CDR3 length is 15 residues. The trim removed 6 bases at V and 0 bases at J, leaving 6 bases unmatched. The V and J genes are TRBV2 and TRBJ1-2, with 8 bases aligning to TRBD1. This TCR was recovered from a female donor with multiple sclerosis, enrolled in a pregnancy study. The specimen comprised CD4+ T cells from peripheral blood mononuclear cells, sampled in the third trimester of pregnancy. The CDR3 is CASSVEQGANYGYTF. The CDR3 bases are TGTGCCAGCAGCGTTGAACAGGGGGCTAACTATGGCTACACCTTC.